Below are 27 T cell receptor beta chains sequenced from a single sample in a study of T cells of healthy individuals. One entry per CDR3 protein results from TCRdb running MiXCR on the 5' RACE reads. The sample shows about 53,000 distinct CDR3 sequences, over 12% of them seen only once. These receptors all stem from a human donor in good health.

There are a few counts of this clonotype. The chain links TRBV5-1 to TRBJ2-7, with TRBD1 matching 12 bases. In germline, CDR1 is SGHRS, CDR2 YFSETQ. V shed 4 bases and J 5 bases; nucleotides not matched to a gene: 7. The CDR3 contains 15 residues. The CDR3 sequence: CASSLGQGAFHEQYF. CDR3 DNA sequence: TGCGCCAGCAGCCTGGGACAGGGGGCCTTCCACGAGCAGTACTTC.

This clonotype was seen only a few times. The chain carries TRBV28 and TRBJ2-1; D remains unclear. This CDR3 spans 17 amino acids. V dropped 2 bases and J dropped 7 bases, with 21 bases sitting between them. CDR1 and CDR2 from the germline V gene are MDHEN and SYDVKM. CDR3 in amino acids: CASSLGVGPNPWNEQFF. As DNA, the CDR3 is TGTGCCAGCAGTTTAGGCGTCGGCCCCAATCCGTGGAATGAGCAGTTCTTC.

The rearrangement joins TRBV11-2 to TRBJ2-7, with D possibly TRBD2 on 6 matching bases. The V and J ends lost 5 bases and 6 bases respectively, with 29 bases between them. CDR3 size: 18 residues. Per the germline V gene, CDR1 is SGHAT and CDR2 is FQNNGV. The CDR3 protein is CASSPISRRAGLPLEQYF. The CDR3 DNA reads TGTGCCAGCAGCCCCATCAGCCGGAGGGCAGGGCTTCCCCTCGAGCAGTACTTC.

This clonotype was seen more than once but under ten times. This chain joins TRBV7-2 and TRBJ2-7; 11 bases line up with TRBD2. The CDR3 spans 14 residues. Germline V gene sequence: CDR1 SGHTA, CDR2 FQGNSA. Trimming took 3 bases from V and 7 from J; bases not matched to a gene: 5. CDR3 sequence: CASSFSGRAGEQYF. CDR3 coding DNA: TGTGCCAGCAGCTTTAGCGGGAGGGCCGGGGAGCAGTACTTC.

This clonotype was observed a few times. J is TRBJ1-1 and V is TRBV19; 9 bases match TRBD1. J gave up 2 bases and V 5 bases, and 12 bases lay outside the gene matches. Germline CDR1 LNHDA, CDR2 SQIVND (reference sequence). The CDR3 sequence is 17 residues long. The CDR3 DNA is TGTGCCAGTAGTTCCCCCTATGGGACAGGGCCAAACACTGAAGCTTTCTTT. This encodes CASSSPYGTGPNTEAFF.

Ten or more counts support this clonotype. This sequence joins TRBV7-3 and TRBJ1-1; D is perhaps TRBD1 (6 bases). The V and J ends lost 5 bases and 1 base respectively, with 17 bases between them. Germline V gives CDR1 SGHTA, CDR2 FQGTGA. The CDR3 contains 16 residues. The DNA for the CDR3 is TGTGCCAGCAGCCCTCAGGGGACCGGTGGGAACACTGAAGCTTTCTTT. Amino acids: CASSPQGTGGNTEAFF. The variable domain in full, with the rest retrieved from reference TRBV7-3 and TRBJ1-1, is GAGVSQTPSNKVTEKGKYVELRCDPISGHTALYWYRQSLGQGPEFLIYFQGTGAADDSGLPNDRFFAVRPEGSVSTLKIQRTERGDSAVYLCASSPQGTGGNTEAFFGQGTRLTVV.

This clonotype was observed a handful of times. CDR3 sequence: CASSPDSHTEAFF. CDR3 DNA sequence: TGTGCCAGCAGCCCAGACAGTCACACTGAAGCTTTCTTT. The chain carries TRBV5-5 and TRBJ1-1, with a possible D match to TRBD1 (5 bases). Germline V gene sequence: CDR1 SGHKS, CDR2 YYEKEE (reference sequence). Trimming took 4 bases from V and 3 from J, leaving 10 bases between them. The CDR3 has 13 amino acids. The whole variable domain, remainder taken from reference TRBV5-5 and TRBJ1-1, is DAGVTQSPTHLIKTRGQQVTLRCSPISGHKSVSWYQQVLGQGPQFIFQYYEKEERGRGNFPDRFSARQFPNYSSELNVNALLLGDSALYLCASSPDSHTEAFFGQGTRLTVV.

The chain carries TRBV25-1 and TRBJ2-2; 8 nucleotides agree with TRBD2. CDR1 is MGHDK and CDR2 is SYGVNS in the germline V gene. J gave up 4 bases and V 1 base, and 8 bases lay outside the gene matches. The CDR3 contains 17 residues. CDR3 protein: CASSEFGSGSSTGELFF. CDR3 DNA sequence: TGTGCCAGCAGTGAATTCGGGAGCGGGAGTAGCACCGGGGAGCTGTTTTTT.

This clonotype was seen many times. The chain recombines TRBV4-2 with TRBJ2-7; D may be TRBD1 (5 bases). Germline values: CDR1 LGHNA, CDR2 YNFKEQ. Trimming pared 2 bases from V and 3 bases from J, leaving 14 bases between. This CDR3 has 15 amino acids. The CDR3 coding sequence is TGTGCCAGCAGCCAAAAACAGGCCTCAGACTACGAGCAGTACTTC. It is translated as CASSQKQASDYEQYF.

Ten or more counts support this clonotype. CDR3 nucleotides: TGTGCCAGCAGCCAGGGGGCGTCCGGGGAGCTGTTTTTT. Its translation is CASSQGASGELFF. The chain has TRBV3-1 and TRBJ2-2; possible D gene TRBD1, 6 bases. The CDR3 totals 13 residues. Trimming took off 3 bases at V and 6 bases at J, with 8 bases between the two ends. The germline CDR1 and CDR2 sequences are LGHDT and YNNKEL (reference sequence).

The chain is built from TRBV7-8 and TRBJ2-7; the D gene is possibly TRBD1 (5 bases). CDR3 length: 14 residues. Trimming left V 0 bases short and J 3 bases short, with 9 bases between. Per the germline V gene, CDR1 is SGHVS and CDR2 is FQNEAQ. As DNA, the CDR3 is TGTGCCAGCAGCTTAGCGCCAGGGATCTACGAGCAGTACTTC. Its protein is CASSLAPGIYEQYF.

This clonotype was counted at least ten times. The V gene is TRBV9, the J gene TRBJ1-5; 7 nucleotides match TRBD1. This CDR3 has 14 amino acids. From germline, CDR1 is SGDLS and CDR2 YYNGEE. V was pared by 3 bases and J by 3 bases, with 3 bases of the junction left unmatched. The DNA of the CDR3 is TGTGCCAGCAGCGCCGGGACAGTCAATCAGCCCCAGCATTTT. Translating it yields CASSAGTVNQPQHF.

This clonotype was seen more than once but under ten times. The chain couples TRBV24-1 to TRBJ2-3; D remains ambiguous. The CDR3 length is 16 residues. Germline V lookup: CDR1 KGHDR, CDR2 SFDVKD. Trimming removed 4 bases at V and 2 bases at J, with 15 bases between. In DNA form, the CDR3 reads TGTGCCACCAGTGAGAGACCGGGTCTTTACACAGATACGCAGTATTTT. Its translation: CATSERPGLYTDTQYF.

This clonotype came up many times. This CDR3 is CASSQSLLGVREQYF. Here the CDR3 DNA reads TGTGCCAGCAGCCAATCCTTATTAGGGGTACGGGAGCAGTACTTC. The chain has TRBV3-1 and TRBJ2-7; D perhaps matches TRBD1 (5 bases). CDR3 length equals 15 residues. V was pared by 2 bases and J by 7 bases, with 18 bases between. The germline V gene has CDR1 LGHDT and CDR2 YNNKEL (reference sequence).

This clonotype has just a few counts. The V and J genes are TRBV10-2 and TRBJ1-5, with D possibly being TRBD1 (5 bases). Trimming pared 0 bases from V and 7 bases from J, leaving 13 bases between. Germline CDR1 is WSHSY and CDR2 is SAAADI. The CDR3 sequence is 15 residues long. The CDR3 nucleotides read TGCGCCAGCAGTGAGTCTGGAGGCAGGGTCCAGCCCCAGCATTTT. Protein: CASSESGGRVQPQHF.

The V and J genes are TRBV20-1 and TRBJ2-1; 9 nucleotides line up with TRBD2. The CDR3 is 11 amino acids. With 5 bases clipped from V and 9 bases from J, the junction kept 2 bases outside the gene matches. Germline V lookup: CDR1 DFQATT, CDR2 SNEGSKA (reference sequence). As DNA, the CDR3 is TGCAGTGCTCAGCGGGGGGCTGAGCAGTTCTTC. Its protein product is CSAQRGAEQFF.

This clonotype occurred a few times. V gene TRBV24-1 combines with J gene TRBJ2-7; perhaps TRBD2 as D (5 bases). V was clipped by 4 bases and J by 7 bases, with 13 bases between them. The CDR3 contains 13 residues. Germline V CDR1 and CDR2: KGHDR, SFDVKD. CDR3: CATSDLDRGEQYF. The CDR3 coding sequence is TGTGCCACCAGTGACTTGGACCGGGGTGAGCAGTACTTC.

Points on this clonotype: A much bigger clone sits one base away, suggesting this may be a read error. The chain joins TRBV29-1 to TRBJ1-1, with TRBD1 as a possible D gene (6 bases). Germline V gene sequence: CDR1 SQVTM, CDR2 ANQGSEA. CDR3 size: 13 residues. This CDR3 is CRVVGGAGTEAFF. The CDR3, as DNA: TGCAGAGTAGTGGGGGGCGCGGGAACTGAAGCTTTCTTT.

This clonotype was picked up many times. The chain recombines TRBV24-1 with TRBJ2-3; D is ambiguous. The CDR3 length is 12 residues. Germline V gives CDR1 KGHDR, CDR2 SFDVKD. V lost 1 base and J lost 3, with 1 base in between. The CDR3 region has the DNA TGTGCCACCAGTGATTTTACAGATACGCAGTATTTT. Amino acids: CATSDFTDTQYF.

Ten or more counts support this clonotype. J is TRBJ2-7 and V is TRBV5-6; D remains unclear. The V end lost 2 bases, the J end lost 6 bases, and 6 bases lay between the germline ends. Germline loops: CDR1 SGHDT, CDR2 YYEEEE. This CDR3 is 11 amino acids long. The CDR3 DNA is TGTGCCAGCAGCTTACTTGGCGAGCAGTACTTC. Its protein is CASSLLGEQYF.

In this sample, this clonotype turned up many times. The CDR3 here is CASSIRAGATYEQYF. The CDR3 nucleotides are TGTGCCAGTAGTATAAGGGCAGGCGCCACCTACGAGCAGTACTTC. The V gene is TRBV19, the J gene TRBJ2-7; no reliable D call. The CDR3 sequence is 15 residues long. CDR1 and CDR2 from the germline V gene are LNHDA and SQIVND (reference sequence). V lost 2 bases to trimming and J lost 2 bases, with 13 bases between them.

This clonotype was seen only a few times. The rearrangement links TRBV30 to TRBJ1-5, with 7 bases that match TRBD1. CDR3 length equals 13 residues. The junction had 2 bases not matched to a gene; V was cut back by 2 bases and J by 4 bases. Per the germline V gene, CDR1 is GTSNPN and CDR2 is SVGIG (reference sequence). The CDR3 DNA sequence: TGTGCCTGGAGTCCGACAGGGAATCAGCCCCAGCATTTT. Translating it yields CAWSPTGNQPQHF.

This clonotype was picked up many times. The chain links TRBV12-3 or TRBV12-4 to TRBJ2-1; 7 bases are a match to TRBD2. The CDR3 is 15 residues long. Unmatched junction bases numbered 8, after V lost 4 bases and J lost 5 bases. CDR3 in amino acids: CASSYTSVPDNEQFF. The CDR3 coding sequence is TGTGCCAGCAGTTATACTAGCGTACCTGACAATGAGCAGTTCTTC.

This clonotype was seen at least ten times. The chain recombines TRBV29-1 with TRBJ1-1; TRBD1 agrees at 7 bases. The trim removed 4 bases at V and 4 bases at J, leaving 9 bases unmatched. Germline V CDR1 and CDR2: SQVTM, ANQGSEA. The CDR3 is 14 amino acids. CDR3 in amino acids: CSVGRGLSSTEAFF. Here the CDR3 DNA reads TGCAGCGTTGGAAGGGGGCTCTCTAGCACTGAAGCTTTCTTT.

This clonotype was observed many times. The rearrangement links TRBV18 to TRBJ1-2, with D maybe TRBD1 (6 bases). The length of the CDR3 is 13 residues. V was cut by 2 bases and J by 7 bases, with 11 bases left in between. Germline V gene data show CDR1 as KGHSH and CDR2 as LQKENI. The CDR3 coding sequence is TGTGCCAGCTCACCAGCAGGGGCTAGTGGCTACACCTTC. Translated: CASSPAGASGYTF.

This clonotype appeared many times. This chain uses TRBV10-3 with TRBJ1-2, with D hard to call. CDR3 size: 12 residues. CDR1 ENHRY and CDR2 SYGVKD come from the germline V gene. V was pared by 3 bases and J by 2 bases, with 4 bases between. In nucleotides, the CDR3 is TGTGCCATCAGTGAAGGAAACTATGGCTACACCTTC. It encodes CAISEGNYGYTF.

This clonotype was counted at least ten times. The V call is TRBV5-3, the J call TRBJ2-7; tentatively, D is TRBD2 (6 bases). TRBV5-3 is flagged as an ORF with uncertain function. There are 17 residues in the CDR3. V was trimmed by 10 bases and J by 0 bases, leaving 26 bases between them. CDR3 protein: CAWTAGLGSGISYEQYF. The CDR3 DNA sequence: TGTGCCTGGACGGCGGGACTGGGATCCGGGATCTCCTACGAGCAGTACTTC.